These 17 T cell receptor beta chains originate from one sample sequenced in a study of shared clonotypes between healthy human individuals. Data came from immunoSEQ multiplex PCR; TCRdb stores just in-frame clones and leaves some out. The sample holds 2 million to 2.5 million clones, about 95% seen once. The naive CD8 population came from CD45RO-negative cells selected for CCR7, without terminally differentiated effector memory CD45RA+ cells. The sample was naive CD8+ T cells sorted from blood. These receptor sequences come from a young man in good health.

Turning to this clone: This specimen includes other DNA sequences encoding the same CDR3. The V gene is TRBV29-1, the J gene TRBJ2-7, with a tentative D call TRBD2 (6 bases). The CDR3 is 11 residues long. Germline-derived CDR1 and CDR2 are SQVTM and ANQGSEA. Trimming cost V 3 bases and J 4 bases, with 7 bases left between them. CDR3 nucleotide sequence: TGCAGCGTTGACGGGGGATACGAGCAGTACTTC. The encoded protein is CSVDGGYEQYF.

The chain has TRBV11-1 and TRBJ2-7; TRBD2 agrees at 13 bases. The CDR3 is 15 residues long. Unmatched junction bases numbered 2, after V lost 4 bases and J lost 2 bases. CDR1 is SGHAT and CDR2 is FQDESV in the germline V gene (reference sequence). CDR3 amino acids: CASSWTSGGAYEQYF. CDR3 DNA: TGTGCCAGCAGCTGGACTAGCGGGGGAGCCTACGAGCAGTACTTC. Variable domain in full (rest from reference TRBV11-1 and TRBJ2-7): EAEVAQSPRYKITEKSQAVAFWCDPISGHATLYWYRQILGQGPELLVQFQDESVVDDSQLPKDRFSAERLKGVDSTLKIQPAELGDSAMYLCASSWTSGGAYEQYFGPGTRLTVT.

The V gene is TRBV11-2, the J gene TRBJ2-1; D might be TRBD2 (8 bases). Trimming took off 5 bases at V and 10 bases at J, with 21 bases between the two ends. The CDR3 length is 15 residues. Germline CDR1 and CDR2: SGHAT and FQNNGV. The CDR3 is CASSQGVAGLSEQFF. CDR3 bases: TGTGCCAGCAGCCAGGGGGTAGCGGGACTATCCGAGCAGTTCTTC.

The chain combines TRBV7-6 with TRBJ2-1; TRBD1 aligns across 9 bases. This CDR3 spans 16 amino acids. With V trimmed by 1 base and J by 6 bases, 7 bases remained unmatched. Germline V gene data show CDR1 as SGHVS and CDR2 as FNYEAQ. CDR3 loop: CASSLVGTGLLNEQFF. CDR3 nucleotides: TGTGCCAGCAGCTTAGTAGGGACAGGGCTTCTCAATGAGCAGTTCTTC. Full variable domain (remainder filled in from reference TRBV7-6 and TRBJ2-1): GAGVSQSPRYKVTKRGQDVALRCDPISGHVSLYWYRQALGQGPEFLTYFNYEAQQDKSGLPNDRFSAERPEGSISTLTIQRTEQRDSAMYRCASSLVGTGLLNEQFFGPGTRLTVL.

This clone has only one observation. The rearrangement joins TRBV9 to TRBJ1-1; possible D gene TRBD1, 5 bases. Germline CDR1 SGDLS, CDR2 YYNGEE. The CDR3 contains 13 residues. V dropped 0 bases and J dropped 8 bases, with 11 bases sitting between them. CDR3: CASSVVAGNEAFF. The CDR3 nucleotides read TGTGCCAGCAGCGTAGTAGCAGGGAACGAAGCTTTCTTT.

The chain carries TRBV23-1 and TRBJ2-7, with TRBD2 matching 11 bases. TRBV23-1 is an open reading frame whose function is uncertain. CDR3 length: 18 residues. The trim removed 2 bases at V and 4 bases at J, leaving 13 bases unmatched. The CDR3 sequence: CASSQGYPLAGGLYEQYF. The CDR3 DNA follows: TGCGCCAGCAGTCAAGGATATCCCCTAGCGGGAGGACTTTACGAGCAGTACTTC.

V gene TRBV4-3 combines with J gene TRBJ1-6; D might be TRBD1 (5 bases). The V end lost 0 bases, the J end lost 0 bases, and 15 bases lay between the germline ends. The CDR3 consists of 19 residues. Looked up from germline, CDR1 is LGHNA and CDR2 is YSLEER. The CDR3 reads CASSQDFTRASSYNSPLHF. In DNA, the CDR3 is TGCGCCAGCAGCCAAGATTTCACCAGGGCAAGCTCCTATAATTCACCCCTCCACTTT.

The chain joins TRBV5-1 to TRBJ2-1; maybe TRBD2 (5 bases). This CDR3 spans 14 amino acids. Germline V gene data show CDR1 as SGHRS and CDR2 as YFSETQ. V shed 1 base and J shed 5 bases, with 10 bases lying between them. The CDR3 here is CASSLWEPDNEQFF. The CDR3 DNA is TGCGCCAGCAGCTTGTGGGAGCCAGACAATGAGCAGTTCTTC.

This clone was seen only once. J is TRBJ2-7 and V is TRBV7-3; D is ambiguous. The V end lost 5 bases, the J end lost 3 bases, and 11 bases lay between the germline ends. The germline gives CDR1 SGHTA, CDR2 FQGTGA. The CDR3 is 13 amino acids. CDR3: CASSPGASYEQYF. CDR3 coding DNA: TGTGCCAGCAGCCCGGGTGCCAGCTACGAGCAGTACTTC. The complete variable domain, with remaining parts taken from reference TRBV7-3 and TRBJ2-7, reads GAGVSQTPSNKVTEKGKYVELRCDPISGHTALYWYRQSLGQGPEFLIYFQGTGAADDSGLPNDRFFAVRPEGSVSTLKIQRTERGDSAVYLCASSPGASYEQYFGPGTRLTVT.

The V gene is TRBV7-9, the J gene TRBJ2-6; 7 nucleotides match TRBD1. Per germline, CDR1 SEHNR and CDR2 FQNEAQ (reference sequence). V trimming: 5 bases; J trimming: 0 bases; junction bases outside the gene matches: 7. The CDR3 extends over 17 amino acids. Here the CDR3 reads CASSLGQVLSGANVLTF. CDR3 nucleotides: TGTGCCAGCAGCCTTGGACAGGTCCTCTCTGGGGCCAACGTCCTGACTTTC.

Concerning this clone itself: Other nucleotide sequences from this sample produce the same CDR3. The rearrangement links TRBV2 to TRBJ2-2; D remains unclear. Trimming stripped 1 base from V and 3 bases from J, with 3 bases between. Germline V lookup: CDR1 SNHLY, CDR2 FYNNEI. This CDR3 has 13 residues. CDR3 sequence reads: CASSEGDTGELFF. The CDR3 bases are TGTGCCAGCAGTGAAGGGGACACCGGGGAGCTGTTTTTT.

The CDR3 region is CATSEAPEEQYF. CDR3 sequence (DNA): TGCGCCACCTCAGAAGCGCCGGAGGAGCAGTACTTC. The V gene is TRBV10-1, the J gene TRBJ2-7; D gene uncertain. The V gene's germline CDR1 is WNHNN and CDR2 SYGVQD (reference sequence). The CDR3 totals 12 residues. V was clipped by 10 bases and J by 7 bases, with 17 bases between them.

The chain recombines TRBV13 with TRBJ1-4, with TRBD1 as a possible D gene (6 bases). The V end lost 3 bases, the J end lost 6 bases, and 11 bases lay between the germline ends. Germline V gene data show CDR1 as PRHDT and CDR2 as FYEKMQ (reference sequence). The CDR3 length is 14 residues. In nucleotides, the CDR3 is TGTGCCAGCAGCTTCGGGGGCGGGGATGAAAAACTGTTTTTT. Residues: CASSFGGGDEKLFF.

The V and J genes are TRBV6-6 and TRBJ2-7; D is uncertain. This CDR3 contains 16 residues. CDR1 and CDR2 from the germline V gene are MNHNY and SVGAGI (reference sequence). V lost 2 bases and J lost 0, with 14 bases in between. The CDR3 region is CASSYSVPNFSYEQYF. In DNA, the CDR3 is TGTGCCAGCAGTTACAGCGTTCCGAACTTCTCCTACGAGCAGTACTTC.

In nucleotides, the CDR3 is TGTGCCAGCAGAGGGTGGGAAACCGGGGAGCTGTTTTTT. This encodes CASRGWETGELFF. The V gene is TRBV9, the J gene TRBJ2-2; D is undetermined. V was pared by 5 bases and J by 5 bases, with 10 bases between. CDR1 is SGDLS and CDR2 is YYNGEE in the germline V gene. The CDR3 consists of 13 residues. The entire variable domain, with the rest obtained from reference TRBV9 and TRBJ2-2, is as follows: DSGVTQTPKHLITATGQRVTLRCSPRSGDLSVYWYQQSLDQGLQFLIQYYNGEERAKGNILERFSAQQFPDLHSELNLSSLELGDSALYFCASRGWETGELFFGEGSRLTVL.

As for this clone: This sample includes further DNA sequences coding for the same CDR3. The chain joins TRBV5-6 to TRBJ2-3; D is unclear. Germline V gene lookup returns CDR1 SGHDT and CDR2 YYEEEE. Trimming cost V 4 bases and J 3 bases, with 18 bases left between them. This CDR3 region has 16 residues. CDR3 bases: TGTGCCAGCAGCAAAAATGCGGCAACCTGGACAGATACGCAGTATTTT. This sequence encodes CASSKNAATWTDTQYF. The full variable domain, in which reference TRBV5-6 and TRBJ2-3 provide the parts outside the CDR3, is DAGVTQSPTHLIKTRGQQVTLRCSPKSGHDTVSWYQQALGQGPQFIFQYYEEEERQRGNFPDRFSGHQFPNYSSELNVNALLLGDSALYLCASSKNAATWTDTQYFGPGTRLTVL.

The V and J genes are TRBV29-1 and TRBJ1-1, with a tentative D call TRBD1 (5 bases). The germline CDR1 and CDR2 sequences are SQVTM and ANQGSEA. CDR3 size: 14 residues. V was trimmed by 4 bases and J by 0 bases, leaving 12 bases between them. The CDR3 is CSVGLQGVNTEAFF. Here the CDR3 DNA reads TGCAGCGTTGGGTTGCAGGGCGTGAACACTGAAGCTTTCTTT.